Shown below are 30 T cell receptor beta chains from a single sample sequenced in a study of chemoradiotherapy in HPV16-positive cancers. Only in-frame clones appear in the TCRdb table, and some are missing; sequencing was by immunoSEQ multiplex PCR. The sample carries more than 35,000 clones, roughly three quarters recorded once. Sequences were derived from blood, sampled from a patient who underwent chemoradiotherapy. The receptors derive from a human donor with HPV-associated anogenital cancer.

This chain connects TRBV7-2 to TRBJ2-3; TRBD2 is a possible D gene (5 bases). The CDR3 is 12 residues long. Germline CDR1 SGHTA, CDR2 FQGNSA. The germline V and J ends were trimmed by 5 bases and 6 bases, with 9 bases remaining between them. In DNA, the CDR3 is TGTGCCAGCAGCGACTACGGTGATACGCAGTATTTT. This gives the protein CASSDYGDTQYF.

The rearrangement links TRBV7-2 to TRBJ1-5; no clear D. Germline CDR1 reads SGHTA; CDR2 reads FQGNSA. The CDR3 is 13 residues long. Trimming removed 3 bases from V and 7 bases from J, with 10 bases in between. The CDR3 sequence: CASSLMVEQPQHF. The CDR3 region has the DNA TGTGCCAGCAGCTTGATGGTCGAGCAGCCCCAGCATTTT.

This chain connects TRBV2 to TRBJ2-1; possibly TRBD2 for D (5 bases). The V end lost 7 bases, the J end lost 10 bases, and 14 bases lay between the germline ends. CDR1 and CDR2 from the germline V gene are SNHLY and FYNNEI. This CDR3 spans 12 amino acids. The CDR3 sequence is CASNGWGDEQFF. The CDR3 bases are TGTGCCAGCAATGGGTGGGGAGACGAGCAGTTCTTC.

The V gene is TRBV30, the J gene TRBJ1-5; D is possibly TRBD1 (5 bases). This CDR3 comprises 15 residues. V was clipped by 2 bases and J by 3 bases, with 14 bases between them. Germline V CDR1 and CDR2: GTSNPN, SVGIG (reference sequence). The CDR3 region has the DNA TGTGCCTGGAGTACTGGGACGACGGACAATCAGCCCCAGCATTTT. Protein: CAWSTGTTDNQPQHF.

CDR3 DNA sequence: TGTGCCAGTAGTCCCACAGGGTCGTCTTCACCCCTCCACTTT. Amino acids: CASSPTGSSSPLHF. The V call is TRBV19, the J call TRBJ1-6; possible D gene TRBD1, 6 bases. V gave up 5 bases and J gave up 9 bases, with 14 bases separating them. The length of the CDR3 is 14 residues. The germline CDR1 and CDR2 sequences are LNHDA and SQIVND (reference sequence).

The rearrangement uses TRBV27 and TRBJ2-2; D not resolved. V dropped 3 bases and J dropped 3 bases, with 14 bases sitting between them. The CDR3 runs to 16 residues. Germline-derived CDR1 and CDR2 are MNHEY and SMNVEV (reference sequence). CDR3 loop: CASSFFPLRDTGELFF. The CDR3 bases are TGTGCCAGCAGTTTCTTCCCCCTTCGCGACACCGGGGAGCTGTTTTTT.

In regard to this clone: The junction differs from germline at one of its ends, possibly a read error. This chain links TRBV6-1 with TRBJ2-7, with 8 bases that match TRBD1. CDR1 and CDR2 (germline): MNHNS, SASEGT. This CDR3 is 14 amino acids long. The CDR3 coding sequence is TGTGCAAGCAGTGGGCAGGGGGCCTCCTACGAGCAGTACTTC. Its protein product is CASSGQGASYEQYF.

The chain carries TRBV13 and TRBJ1-1; D unclear. The CDR3 sequence is 14 residues long. The V end was cut by 7 bases, the J end by 7 bases, with 19 bases between. The V gene's germline CDR1 is PRHDT and CDR2 FYEKMQ (reference sequence). In DNA form, the CDR3 reads TGTGCCAGCATTGTTGGGGTCCGAATCAATGAAGCTTTCTTT. It is translated as CASIVGVRINEAFF.

J is TRBJ2-7 and V is TRBV27; D is ambiguous. The germline CDR1 and CDR2 sequences are MNHEY and SMNVEV (reference sequence). The ends were cut back, 2 bases at V and 1 base at J, with 9 bases in the middle. The CDR3 runs 14 residues. The CDR3 bases are TGTGCCAGCAGTTTACTTTCACAGTCCTACGAGCAGTACTTC. Translation: CASSLLSQSYEQYF.

This clone was observed a handful of times. The genes are TRBV10-2 and TRBJ1-5; 7 nucleotides align to TRBD1. V gave up 6 bases and J gave up 5 bases; unmatched junction bases: 4. The CDR3 loop spans 13 amino acids. Per the germline V gene, CDR1 is WSHSY and CDR2 is SAAADI. CDR3 bases: TGCGCCAGCAGGGCCGGGACAGATCAGCCCCAGCATTTT. Its protein product is CASRAGTDQPQHF.

The chain joins TRBV7-8 to TRBJ2-5; D is ambiguous. Trimming cost V 5 bases and J 5 bases, with 15 bases left between them. The CDR3 extends over 14 amino acids. CDR1 and CDR2 (germline): SGHVS, FQNEAQ. The CDR3 sequence is CASSPHRTAETQYF. As DNA, the CDR3 is TGTGCCAGCAGCCCCCACCGGACGGCGGAGACCCAGTACTTC.

The chain recombines TRBV29-1 with TRBJ1-1; D gene uncertain. The ends were cut back, 7 bases at V and 2 bases at J, with 11 bases in the middle. Germline values: CDR1 SQVTM, CDR2 ANQGSEA. The CDR3 runs to 12 residues. The chain's CDR3 is CSASEGNTEAFF. The DNA for the CDR3 is TGCAGCGCATCCGAAGGAAACACTGAAGCTTTCTTT.

The chain has TRBV7-2 and TRBJ2-1; 11 bases match TRBD2. Germline V gene data show CDR1 as SGHTA and CDR2 as FQGNSA. Trimming took 3 bases from V and 4 from J; bases not matched to a gene: 8. There are 17 residues in the CDR3. The CDR3 loop is CASSFVLAGGRYNEQFF. The CDR3 DNA reads TGTGCCAGCAGCTTCGTGCTAGCGGGGGGTAGGTACAATGAGCAGTTCTTC.

This clone has more than one count but fewer than ten. The chain carries TRBV10-1 and TRBJ2-5; D is possibly TRBD1 (6 bases). Germline V gene data show CDR1 as WNHNN and CDR2 as SYGVQD (reference sequence). Trimming pared 0 bases from V and 5 bases from J, leaving 16 bases between. This CDR3 contains 16 residues. The chain's CDR3 is CASSESSAGVRETQYF. The CDR3 DNA sequence: TGCGCCAGCAGTGAGTCGAGTGCAGGGGTCAGGGAGACCCAGTACTTC.

The V and J genes are TRBV2 and TRBJ1-3; D gene ambiguous. The V end was cut by 6 bases, the J end by 0 bases, with 12 bases between. In germline, CDR1 is SNHLY, CDR2 FYNNEI. CDR3 size: 15 residues. The CDR3 spells CASRGAVSSGNTIYF. In nucleotides, the CDR3 is TGTGCCAGCAGGGGAGCAGTGAGCTCTGGAAACACCATATATTTT.

The chain joins TRBV7-9 to TRBJ1-1; D is ambiguous. Per germline, CDR1 SEHNR and CDR2 FQNEAQ (reference sequence). V was shortened by 1 base and J by 1 base, with 4 bases between the two germline ends. This CDR3 has 13 amino acids. CDR3 in amino acids: CASSLVGNTEAFF. As DNA, the CDR3 is TGTGCCAGCAGCTTAGTGGGGAACACTGAAGCTTTCTTT.

The CDR3 DNA sequence: TGCGCCAGCAGCCAAGTTCGGGGGGGAGGCACTGAAGCTTTCTTT. Amino acids: CASSQVRGGGTEAFF. V and J are TRBV4-1 and TRBJ1-1; tentatively, D is TRBD1 (5 bases). The CDR3 totals 15 residues. Germline CDR1 is MGHRA and CDR2 is YSYEKL. The V end was cut by 1 base, the J end by 4 bases, with 13 bases between.

The chain combines TRBV5-1 with TRBJ2-3, with 12 positions matching TRBD2. This CDR3 has 17 amino acids. Per germline, CDR1 SGHRS and CDR2 YFSETQ. V dropped 1 base and J dropped 1; count of bases not matched to a gene: 4. CDR3 sequence (DNA): TGCGCCAGCAGCTTGCCTAGCGGGGGGGCCGGCACAGATACGCAGTATTTT. Translating gives CASSLPSGGAGTDTQYF. The variable domain in full, completed from reference TRBV5-1 and TRBJ2-3, reads KAGVTQTPRYLIKTRGQQVTLSCSPISGHRSVSWYQQTPGQGLQFLFEYFSETQRNKGNFPGRFSGRQFSNSRSEMNVSTLELGDSALYLCASSLPSGGAGTDTQYFGPGTRLTVL.

This chain connects TRBV6-5 to TRBJ1-1; D gene ambiguous. The V end was cut by 0 bases, the J end by 1 base, with 6 bases between. The CDR3 sequence is 14 residues long. Germline-derived CDR1 and CDR2 are MNHEY and SVGAGI. The CDR3 here is CASSYSGGNTEAFF. CDR3 DNA: TGTGCCAGCAGTTACTCGGGCGGGAACACTGAAGCTTTCTTT.

In DNA, the CDR3 is TGTGCCAGCAGGTCGGGACAGAATCATGGCTACACCTTC. Protein: CASRSGQNHGYTF. The J gene is TRBJ1-2, the V gene TRBV6-4, with 7 nucleotides matching TRBD1. After removal of 6 bases from V and 6 bases from J, the junction contained 7 bases not matched to a gene. The CDR3 length is 13 residues. Germline V CDR1 and CDR2: MRHNA, SNTAGT.

The chain uses TRBV2 and TRBJ1-2, with 12 bases fitting TRBD1. Germline V CDR1 and CDR2: SNHLY, FYNNEI. CDR3 size: 14 residues. J gave up 6 bases and V 6 bases, and 5 bases lay outside the gene matches. The CDR3 here is CASRRDRGRDGYTF. CDR3 sequence (DNA): TGTGCCAGCAGGAGGGACAGGGGGCGCGATGGCTACACCTTC.

V is TRBV7-2 and J is TRBJ1-2; 7 bases align to TRBD1. The CDR3 contains 18 residues. The ends lost 1 base at V and 0 bases at J; junction bases unmatched: 11. Germline CDR1 reads SGHTA; CDR2 reads FQGNSA. The CDR3 protein is CASSLGPGQIPTNYGYTF. As DNA, the CDR3 is TGTGCCAGCAGCTTAGGGCCGGGACAGATCCCGACTAACTATGGCTACACCTTC.

This clone has only one observation. CDR3 in amino acids: CASSWGPEGGYTF. The DNA for the CDR3 is TGCGCCAGCAGCTGGGGACCCGAGGGTGGCTACACCTTC. The V and J genes are TRBV5-1 and TRBJ1-2; weak D call: TRBD1 (5 bases). From germline, CDR1 is SGHRS and CDR2 YFSETQ. The germline V and J ends were trimmed by 3 bases and 7 bases, with 13 bases remaining between them. The CDR3 consists of 13 residues.

J is TRBJ1-2 and V is TRBV6-5; a weak D match, TRBD1 (6 bases). The germline gives CDR1 MNHEY, CDR2 SVGAGI. Trimming removed 6 bases at V and 8 bases at J, with 13 bases between. The CDR3 consists of 12 residues. CDR3 sequence (DNA): TGTGCCAGCAGGACAGGAGGACACGGCTACACCTTC. Amino acid sequence: CASRTGGHGYTF.

The chain combines TRBV7-7 with TRBJ1-3, with 8 bases matching TRBD1. V lost 4 bases, J lost 3 bases, and 5 bases stayed unmatched. CDR3 length equals 15 residues. CDR1 is SSHAT and CDR2 is FNYEAQ in the germline V gene (reference sequence). CDR3 loop: CASSSGTGLGNTIYF. The CDR3 DNA sequence: TGTGCCAGCAGCTCCGGGACAGGTCTTGGAAACACCATATATTTT.

This clone was observed a few times. The chain couples TRBV5-4 to TRBJ1-2; D not resolved. Germline V gene lookup returns CDR1 SGHNT and CDR2 YYREEE (reference sequence). The CDR3 sequence is 13 residues long. V was pared by 0 bases and J by 3 bases, with 6 bases between. The CDR3 is CASSLGVDYGYTF. DNA of the CDR3: TGTGCCAGCAGCTTGGGAGTTGACTATGGCTACACCTTC.

Within the sample, this clone is medium-sized. The chain combines TRBV7-9 with TRBJ2-1; D remains ambiguous. Germline lookup yields CDR1 SEHNR and CDR2 FQNEAQ (reference sequence). Trimming shortened V by 7 bases and J by 4 bases, and 17 bases separated the two germline ends. This CDR3 is built from 15 residues. Here the CDR3 DNA reads TGTGCCAGCACCGTAATCGGCGGCCTATACAATGAGCAGTTCTTC. It translates to CASTVIGGLYNEQFF.

The V gene is TRBV7-3, the J gene TRBJ1-1; TRBD1 agrees at 7 bases. CDR1 is SGHTA, CDR2 FQGTGA, per germline. J lost 5 bases, V lost 1 base, and 4 bases had no gene match. This CDR3 has 14 amino acids. CDR3 sequence reads: CASSLRQGGTEAFF. The DNA for the CDR3 is TGTGCCAGCAGCTTAAGACAGGGAGGGACTGAAGCTTTCTTT.

This chain uses TRBV6-1 with TRBJ2-7; 9 nucleotides match TRBD2. The junction had 3 bases not matched to a gene; V was cut back by 5 bases and J by 4 bases. The CDR3 totals 13 residues. The V gene's germline CDR1 is MNHNS and CDR2 SASEGT. The CDR3 nucleotides read TGTGCCAGCAGTCGGACTAGCGAGTACGAGCAGTACTTC. Translating it yields CASSRTSEYEQYF.

The V and J genes are TRBV28 and TRBJ1-2; D is ambiguous. The CDR3 runs to 11 residues. Germline CDR1 is MDHEN and CDR2 is SYDVKM. The V end was cut by 4 bases, the J end by 8 bases, with 8 bases between. The CDR3 spells CASSSGLGYTF. Here the CDR3 DNA reads TGTGCCAGCAGTTCGGGCTTGGGCTACACCTTC.